This T cell receptor (beta chain) comes out of a study of cytomegalovirus exposure and HLA in healthy donors (dated by TCRdb to the late 2010s). About the investigation overall: An earlier analysis of roughly 570 of the donors reported over 250 Gb of sequence data and around 120 million unique TCR beta sequences obtained from 150 million to 200 million T cells. Around 320 gigabases of sequencing data and tens of millions of unique TCR sequences were included in an early release covering 550 to 650 HLA-typed donors. Of the roughly 400 genotyped donors, about 80% fell in the genetic ancestry cluster associated with self-reported Caucasian donors. The study was designed to test whether signatures of past pathogen exposure could be identified by cataloging public T cell receptors. Using immunosequencing, the study profiled T cell repertoires from 666 subjects and related those repertoires to cytomegalovirus serostatus. In addition to the first cohort of 650 to 800 subjects, a separate validation cohort of some 120 different subjects was used. The study combined high-throughput TCR immunosequencing, statistical association of individual TCRs with disease status, and machine learning to predict cytomegalovirus infection status. A later analysis re-examined previously published TCR beta repertoires from 610 or so donors and added high-resolution HLA genotyping to investigate patterns of TCR occurrence. The later analysis used no new phenotypic data to find candidate immune exposures, relying instead on TCR beta sequences and their occurrence across donors. An earlier analysis of around 540 of the donors applied high-throughput TCR beta sequencing to assess whether each TCR beta V gene segment acted as functional or pseudogenic. Alongside the repertoire data, information on donor age, sex, ethnicity and CMV serostatus was compiled. In a later genetic analysis, genome-wide SNP genotypes for about 65% of the 666 donors were used, and that subset was treated as a discovery cohort. Every repertoire in the discovery cohort had been generated on one and the same sequencing platform. HLA typing covered class I and class II loci at four-digit resolution. The number of donors typed differed by locus, with 629-630 for A, B, C, DRB1 and DQB1, 522 for DQA1, 600 to 610 for DPA1, and 472 for DPB1. Roughly 5 DR-DQ haplotypes were handled as single units for association and clustering because linkage in the cohort was strong. Across some 400 genotyped donors of the cohort, an average of approximately 200,000 unique TCR beta nucleotide sequences per donor were sequenced, and 15% to 20% of those sequences were non-productive. Overall study results and their limits: In a later analysis, HLA-associated TCR beta chains were found to be more clonally expanded and to have lower generation probabilities than equally common non-associated chains. A later genetic analysis reported fewer N-insertions in productive TCRs among donors in an Asian-associated ancestry cluster than the approximately 700-donor mean. Linkage disequilibrium might explain the correlated functional status among segregating V segments, but an unknown experimental factor could not be excluded. It was suggested by the authors that the approach could potentially be generalized to other disease states and immunological phenotypes. Several of the top co-occurrence clusters appeared to be linked to parvovirus B19, influenza, CMV and Epstein-Barr virus, according to a later analysis. Immune exposure information for the cohort was limited to CMV serostatus. A cluster of highly shared sequence variants was judged likely to be a technical artifact of the sequencing pipeline. In this cohort, only TCR beta chains were sequenced, and detectable features were limited by the absence of alpha or paired-chain data. The 87-base-pair reads could not distinguish some IMGT-functional V segments, including TRBV6-2 and TRBV6-3, so those segments were excluded. A later genetic analysis associated a missense DCLRE1C variant with V-gene and J-gene trimming of TCR beta chains, and an independent cohort replicated the association. The classifier was reported to diagnose cytomegalovirus status with high specificity and sensitivity in both the original and validation cohorts. In a later analysis, about 16,000 TCR beta sequences were associated with specific HLA alleles at a false discovery rate of 0.05. Across donors, most TCR sequences were observed very rarely, whereas some public TCRs were present in many individuals. Presence/absence analyses assumed roughly uniform sequencing depth across donors, an assumption that may not hold. Because counts were too low, seventeen rarely observed V segments, including chromosome 9 orphons, were left out of the earlier analysis of about 620 of the donors. In vitro tests confirmed that a few of the cytomegalovirus-associated TCR beta chains recognize cytomegalovirus antigens. In the study, some 180 TCR beta chains were listed as associated with cytomegalovirus. In a later analysis, TCR association rates were found to vary across HLA loci, with the most associated TCRs seen for DRB1 alleles and the fewest for HLA-C alleles. A further reported finding was that TCR beta sequences accurately predicted the HLA-A and HLA-B alleles for most subjects in the first cohort. Most CMV-associated TCR beta chains appeared to be HLA-restricted in a later analysis, and the HLA associations seemed to be driven largely by CMV exposure. Broadly in line with IMGT annotations, most TCR beta V segments showed up in productive rearrangements about 90% or about 30% of the time in an earlier analysis of approximately 600 of the donors. When HLA alleles, especially DR and DQ, strongly co-occurred, attributing TCR associations to individual alleles was difficult. Because some donors lacked HLA typing at each locus, the association tests relied only on the typed subset.

The CDR3 covers 14 residues, taking in both the cysteine and the phenylalanine. The DNA shown is the 42-base CDR3, in frame from base 1. V and J lose 4 bases and 7 bases, and a span of 17 bases separates them. Taken from the germline V gene (reference sequence), the CDR1 and CDR2 loops are SGHNT and YYREEE. Regarding this clone: Its specific antigen is unknown. Within one base of it there is no much larger clone, and no base qualities were kept.

In total, roughly 710 healthy bone marrow donors made up the cohort. Cohort members were all nominally healthy when sampled, although unrecorded immune exposures were likely present. The donor was CMV seronegative and was included in the group of approximately 350 seronegative cohort members. A peripheral blood sample was collected from each donor, and TCR beta sequencing was performed on peripheral blood mononuclear cells. Genomic DNA extraction from the blood cell samples was performed with the Qiagen DNeasy Blood Extraction Kit. Library preparation was by the immunoSEQ multiplex PCR assay. The multiplex PCR relied on a mix of 60 forward primers for TCR Vbeta segments and 13 reverse primers for TCR Jbeta segments. The CDR3 region of rearranged TCR beta genes was amplified from genomic DNA by a multiplex PCR assay. The Illumina HiSeq System was used to sequence the amplified TCR beta libraries as 87-base-pair reads. In the original analysis: In a later analysis, tens of millions of unique TCR beta chains were counted across the approximately 670 repertoires, and around 11 million of these chains were shared by at least two donors. To remove PCR and sequencing errors, raw reads were error-corrected and collapsed into unique sequences using a nearest-neighbor algorithm that merged closely related sequences. To assign V, D and J gene segments, CDR3 sequences were aligned to IMGT reference sequences. Each retained sequence needed at least a six-nucleotide match to both a V gene segment and a J gene segment. Rearrangements were called productive when the CDR3 lacked stop codons and stayed in frame with V and J; all others were non-productive. Following IMGT convention, CDR3 was defined as the stretch from the second conserved V-encoded cysteine up to the conserved J-encoded phenylalanine. Sequences without an unambiguous match to a single V gene segment were excluded from the earlier analysis of about 640 of the donors. An earlier analysis of a few hundred of the donors classified V segments as functional when productive rearrangements were above 56.7% and as segregating when the standard deviation between donors was above 5%. A statistical classification framework was developed to diagnose cytomegalovirus status using the catalog of TCR beta chain sequences. A later analysis assigned V and J genes by comparing TCR nucleotide sequences with IMGT/GENE-DB human TR gene sequences. The TCRdist pipeline was used in a later analysis to assign CDR3 sequences and most-parsimonious VDJ recombination scenarios. A later analysis defined each TCR beta chain by its CDR3 amino acid sequence plus V-gene family, and excluded reads lacking a unique V-gene family. In a later analysis, 450 to 600 highly shared, low-generation-probability nucleotide sequences were removed to address suspected cross-contamination and a sequencing artifact. In a later analysis, a clonal expansion index was calculated for each public chain from normalized within-repertoire ranks of inferred template counts. A later analysis computed generation probabilities with a VDJ recombination model fitted to out-of-frame rearrangements, and checked the results against IGoR. A later analysis scored TCR-TCR, TCR-HLA and TCR-CMV co-occurrence with hypergeometric tests, applying a repertoire-size bias correction to TCR pairs. False discovery rates were estimated in a later analysis by permuting HLA or CMV assignments 20 times. A later analysis grouped co-occurring TCRs with DBSCAN, adding TCRdist sequence similarity when clustering within HLA-allele-positive subsets. Repertoires with fewer than 30,000 or more than 120,000 public chains were left out of co-occurrence clustering, as were five repertoires with anomalous nucleotide sharing. The table comes from immuneACCESS by way of TCRdb, which keeps in-frame sequences with V and J called. Part of the clones is missing from these tables; in studies checked, under half for an unresolved V gene and the rest for unknown reasons. Clone size and the V and J calls come from that table; the DNA yielded D and trimming. The sample table shows about 160,000 clones, and roughly 89% are seen once. More than 0.7% of the sample rests with the top ten.

Here the chain combines TRBV5-4 and TRBJ1-2, and TRBD1 may be the D gene, going by 6 matching bases. Sequencing was done on a sample of PBMCs. The clonotype originates from a woman in her thirties in good health and CMV-seronegative. The CDR3 is CASSPWGGASGYTF. The bases are TGTGCCAGCAGCCCTTGGGGGGGCGCGTCTGGCTACACCTTC.